The clone carrying this TCR beta chain appeared many times. This record comes from a study of spatial heterogeneity in lung cancer. Study-wide background: Alpha-chain detections were consistently fewer than beta-chain detections among the sequences.

TCRdb used MiXCR to reprocess the 5' RACE reads, holding one entry per CDR3 protein. The table shows 50,000 or so distinct CDR3 sequences, with about an eighth occurring only once. The time point here: sample taken at primary tumor resection. Unsorted whole RNA of tumor, nontumor lung or frozen PBMC was sequenced. Patients with untreated early-stage non-small cell lung cancer, numbering approximately 79, were the donors. Germline loops: CDR1 SEHNR, CDR2 FQNEAQ (reference sequence). V was cut by 3 bases and J by 6 bases, with 11 bases left in between. This CDR3 contains 13 residues. This clonotype was obtained from a female donor with early-stage non-small cell lung cancer. The material was PBMCs, obtained at surgery. The rearrangement links TRBV7-9 to TRBJ1-2, with D possibly being TRBD1 (6 bases). The CDR3 loop reads CASSFGQTNGYTF. The CDR3 bases are TGTGCCAGCAGCTTCGGACAGACCAATGGCTACACCTTC.